The 29 T cell receptor beta chains reported below all come from one sample, sequenced in a study of shared clonotypes between healthy human individuals (dated by TCRdb to 2018 to 2020). The protocol used for the library was the immunoSEQ multiplex PCR assay. Sourced from immuneACCESS, this table was stored by TCRdb with only in-frame sequences that have V and J called. A share of the clones is absent; for the studies checked, an unresolved V gene accounts for under half, and the remainder has no known explanation. The sample contains 1 million to 1.3 million clones, 75% to 85% of them found a single time. The ten top clones hold 0.5% to 0.65% of the sample. Sequenced input: memory CD4+ T cells from PBMCs. The label giving this sample's cell subset or site can be read as: CD45RA-negative fraction. Receptor source: a man younger than 30 in good health. Some clones in this sample may be carry-over from other donors' samples.

The chain has TRBV28 and TRBJ2-3; 9 positions match TRBD2. The CDR3 runs to 15 residues. Germline CDR1 and CDR2: MDHEN and SYDVKM. Trimming took 2 bases from V and 8 from J; bases not matched to a gene: 8. In nucleotides, the CDR3 is TGTGCCAGCAGTTTAAGGGGACTAGCTCGGGGTACGCAGTATTTT. Amino acid sequence: CASSLRGLARGTQYF.

V is TRBV5-1 and J is TRBJ2-7; unclear D gene. The V end lost 0 bases, the J end lost 3 bases, and 7 bases lay between the germline ends. CDR3 length: 13 residues. From germline, CDR1 is SGHRS and CDR2 YFSETQ. The CDR3: CASSLGWSYEQYF. CDR3 bases: TGCGCCAGCAGCTTGGGCTGGAGCTACGAGCAGTACTTC.

This sequence joins TRBV9 and TRBJ2-7; maybe TRBD1 (6 bases). The germline CDR1 and CDR2 sequences are SGDLS and YYNGEE. The CDR3 consists of 15 residues. Trimming cost V 0 bases and J 0 bases, with 10 bases left between them. The CDR3 region is CASSVAGHSSYEQYF. The CDR3, as DNA: TGTGCCAGCAGCGTAGCGGGACATAGCTCCTACGAGCAGTACTTC.

V usage is TRBV7-6 and J usage is TRBJ1-5; tentatively, D is TRBD1 (6 bases). V dropped 1 base and J dropped 6 bases, with 13 bases sitting between them. Germline CDR1 reads SGHVS; CDR2 reads FNYEAQ. The CDR3 is 15 residues long. The CDR3 bases are TGTGCCAGCAGCTTAGGGCGGGGGCCGGGTCAGCCCCAGCATTTT. Its translation is CASSLGRGPGQPQHF.

V gene TRBV30 combines with J gene TRBJ1-1; D unclear. V shed 4 bases and J shed 6 bases, with 12 bases lying between them. The germline CDR1 and CDR2 sequences are GTSNPN and SVGIG (reference sequence). The CDR3 length is 12 residues. The DNA for the CDR3 is TGTGCCTGGATAGGACCCGGCCCTGAAGCTTTCTTT. Encoded protein: CAWIGPGPEAFF. Full variable domain (remainder filled in from reference TRBV30 and TRBJ1-1): SQTIHQWPATLVQPVGSPLSLECTVEGTSNPNLYWYRQAAGRGLQLLFYSVGIGQISSEVPQNLSASRPQDRQFILSSKKLLLSDSGFYLCAWIGPGPEAFFGQGTRLTVV.

This clone was recorded only once. A much larger clonotype is one base distant, so this may be a read error. This sequence joins TRBV5-4 and TRBJ1-1; 7 bases line up with TRBD1. This CDR3 has 16 residues. Germline V gives CDR1 SGHNT, CDR2 YYREEE (reference sequence). In nucleotides, the CDR3 is TGTGCCGGCAGCCCAAATAACAGGGGAAGAGGTACTGAAGCTTTCTTT. It codes for CAGSPNNRGRGTEAFF.

The V call is TRBV7-9, the J call TRBJ2-7; 10 bases are shared with TRBD2. The CDR3 totals 13 residues. Looked up from germline, CDR1 is SEHNR and CDR2 is FQNEAQ (reference sequence). The DNA for the CDR3 is TGTCTAACAGGGCGTCTAGCGGGAGACGAGCAGTACTTC. Its protein product is CLTGRLAGDEQYF.

CDR3 protein: CASSDRDRANEQYF. The CDR3 DNA is TGCGCCAGCAGCGACCGGGACAGGGCCAACGAGCAGTACTTC. This rearrangement joins TRBV4-1 to TRBJ2-7; TRBD1 agrees at 9 bases. Germline CDR1 reads MGHRA; CDR2 reads YSYEKL. The J segment lost 5 bases and the V segment lost 5 bases, leaving 7 bases of the junction unmatched. The CDR3 sequence is 14 residues long.

The chain combines TRBV25-1 with TRBJ2-1; 8 bases are a match to TRBD1. J lost 12 bases, V lost 2 bases, and 12 bases had no gene match. This CDR3 comprises 15 residues. Per the germline V gene, CDR1 is MGHDK and CDR2 is SYGVNS. The CDR3 region is CASSEPNVRGRGQFF. As DNA, the CDR3 is TGTGCCAGCAGTGAACCAAACGTCAGGGGGCGGGGGCAGTTCTTC.

This chain joins TRBV30 and TRBJ1-2, with D tentatively TRBD1 (6 bases). The CDR3 is 13 amino acids. Trimming shortened V by 8 bases and J by 2 bases, and 15 bases separated the two germline ends. Germline CDR1 reads GTSNPN; CDR2 reads SVGIG (reference sequence). CDR3 sequence reads: CALEGEINYGYTF. The DNA of the CDR3 is TGTGCCCTGGAGGGGGAGATAAACTATGGCTACACCTTC.

The CDR3 sequence: CASHPFREAKNIQYF. CDR3 bases: TGTGCCAGCCACCCCTTTAGGGAGGCCAAAAACATTCAGTACTTC. This chain uses TRBV19 with TRBJ2-4, with D tentatively TRBD2 (5 bases). The V gene's germline CDR1 is LNHDA and CDR2 SQIVND (reference sequence). The CDR3 runs 15 residues. Trimming removed 9 bases at V and 1 base at J, with 16 bases between.

The chain carries TRBV5-4 and TRBJ1-2; a weak D match, TRBD1 (6 bases). Trimming left V 4 bases short and J 7 bases short, with 20 bases between. CDR3 size: 15 residues. Germline CDR1 reads SGHNT; CDR2 reads YYREEE (reference sequence). The CDR3 nucleotides are TGTGCCAGCAGCACCCCGTACCGGGACACGGCTGGCTACACCTTC. It encodes CASSTPYRDTAGYTF.

This clone was observed a single time. J is TRBJ2-1 and V is TRBV7-9, with TRBD2 as a possible D gene (8 bases). This CDR3 contains 17 residues. Germline CDR1 and CDR2: SEHNR and FQNEAQ (reference sequence). With 4 bases removed from V and 1 base from J, the gap between germline ends came to 17 bases. In nucleotides, the CDR3 is TGTGCCAGCAGCTCCAGGGGGGGACTAGTTTCCTACAATGAGCAGTTCTTC. It is translated as CASSSRGGLVSYNEQFF.

This chain joins TRBV27 and TRBJ1-5; D unclear. V lost 4 bases and J 5 bases, leaving 9 bases between the germline ends. The CDR3 consists of 13 residues. Germline CDR1 is MNHEY and CDR2 is SMNVEV (reference sequence). CDR3 nucleotides: TGTGCCAGCAGTTACTCGATGTATCAGCCCCAGCATTTT. It yields the protein CASSYSMYQPQHF.

The V call is TRBV19, the J call TRBJ2-3; 7 bases match TRBD1. Germline assignment: CDR1 LNHDA and CDR2 SQIVND (reference sequence). This CDR3 has 15 residues. V lost 6 bases to trimming and J lost 1 base; unmatched junction nucleotides: 7. The CDR3 DNA is TGTGCCAGTAGCCCCAGGGGGTTCGGCACAGATACGCAGTATTTT. Amino acid sequence: CASSPRGFGTDTQYF.

The CDR3 DNA reads as TGTGCCACCAGCAGAGATCGGTCGGAGTATGGCTACACCTTC. Residues: CATSRDRSEYGYTF. The V gene is TRBV15, the J gene TRBJ1-2; D is unclear. The CDR3 contains 14 residues. Germline CDR1 LNHNV, CDR2 YYDKDF (reference sequence). The ends were cut back, 0 bases at V and 5 bases at J, with 10 bases in the middle.

This clone was detected only once. This chain links TRBV5-1 with TRBJ2-6; no firm D call. Trimming removed 3 bases from V and 0 bases from J, with 10 bases in between. Germline CDR1 reads SGHRS; CDR2 reads YFSETQ. The CDR3 is 16 residues long. CDR3 sequence reads: CASSSNTISGANVLTF. CDR3 DNA: TGCGCCAGCAGCTCAAACACAATCTCTGGGGCCAACGTCCTGACTTTC. The whole variable domain, remainder taken from reference TRBV5-1 and TRBJ2-6, is KAGVTQTPRYLIKTRGQQVTLSCSPISGHRSVSWYQQTPGQGLQFLFEYFSETQRNKGNFPGRFSGRQFSNSRSEMNVSTLELGDSALYLCASSSNTISGANVLTFGAGSRLTVL.

The chain combines TRBV29-1 with TRBJ1-3, with D unclear. In germline, CDR1 is SQVTM, CDR2 ANQGSEA. The CDR3 consists of 14 residues. V lost 0 bases and J lost 0, with 6 bases in between. The DNA for the CDR3 is TGCAGCGTTGAAGATACGGTCTCTGGAAACACCATATATTTT. Translating gives CSVEDTVSGNTIYF.

The chain is built from TRBV5-1 and TRBJ2-1; D gene ambiguous. The V end was cut by 0 bases, the J end by 0 bases, with 13 bases between. The germline CDR1 and CDR2 sequences are SGHRS and YFSETQ. CDR3 size: 17 residues. This CDR3 reads CASSLGVGGRSYNEQFF. The DNA of the CDR3 is TGCGCCAGCAGCTTGGGGGTGGGCGGACGCTCCTACAATGAGCAGTTCTTC.

This clone appeared a few times. This sequence joins TRBV4-1 and TRBJ1-5, with 7 bases aligning to TRBD1. In germline, CDR1 is MGHRA, CDR2 YSYEKL. This CDR3 has 18 amino acids. Losses at the gene ends were 2 bases for V and 0 bases for J; bases not matched to a gene: 10. CDR3 protein: CASSQMTGRPYSNQPQHF. The CDR3 nucleotides are TGCGCCAGCAGCCAAATGACAGGGCGACCCTATAGCAATCAGCCCCAGCATTTT.

The chain recombines TRBV2 with TRBJ2-7; 9 bases fit TRBD1. Germline trimming cut 5 bases from V and 5 bases from J; bases unmatched to any gene: 10. This CDR3 spans 15 amino acids. Germline CDR1 reads SNHLY; CDR2 reads FYNNEI. CDR3 coding DNA: TGTGCCAGCAGTTCGACAGGGGGGACCCCCAACGAGCAGTACTTC. Its protein is CASSSTGGTPNEQYF.

The rearrangement joins TRBV11-2 to TRBJ1-2, with a tentative D call TRBD1 (5 bases). This CDR3 is 16 amino acids long. CDR1 SGHAT and CDR2 FQNNGV come from the germline V gene. V was cut by 5 bases and J by 4 bases, with 20 bases left in between. CDR3 region: CASSLGEYGGGYGYTF. For the CDR3, the DNA is TGTGCCAGCAGCCTCGGCGAATACGGTGGGGGCTATGGCTACACCTTC.

The chain links TRBV5-1 to TRBJ1-4; D possibly corresponds to TRBD1 (6 bases). This CDR3 contains 15 residues. The V end was cut by 4 bases, the J end by 8 bases, with 18 bases between. The germline V gene has CDR1 SGHRS and CDR2 YFSETQ. The CDR3 bases are TGCGCCAGCAGCACGACCGGGACACCCGGCGAAAAACTGTTTTTT. This sequence encodes CASSTTGTPGEKLFF.

V gene TRBV9 combines with J gene TRBJ2-3; TRBD2 aligns across 12 bases. Germline V gene sequence: CDR1 SGDLS, CDR2 YYNGEE. J gave up 6 bases and V 4 bases, and 6 bases lay outside the gene matches. CDR3 length: 15 amino acids. The CDR3 DNA is TGTGCCAGCAGCAGCCGACTAGCGGGAGCGGATACGCAGTATTTT. It yields the protein CASSSRLAGADTQYF.

On this clone: The junction departs from germline at one end; a sequencing error may be responsible. This chain uses TRBV5-6 with TRBJ2-1; possible D gene TRBD1, 6 bases. This CDR3 contains 15 residues. Per germline, CDR1 SGHDT and CDR2 YYEEEE. The CDR3 sequence is CASRLDSFDGYEQFF. For the CDR3, the DNA is TGTGCCAGCAGATTGGACAGCTTCGATGGGTATGAGCAGTTCTTC.

The J gene is TRBJ2-3, the V gene TRBV7-8, with D possibly being TRBD1 or TRBD2 (5 bases each). The germline V gene has CDR1 SGHVS and CDR2 FQNEAQ. This CDR3 spans 15 amino acids. Deletions cut 5 bases from V and 2 bases from J, with 14 bases between. The CDR3 reads CASSQSGGNTDTQYF. Here the CDR3 DNA reads TGTGCCAGCAGCCAGAGTGGGGGAAACACAGATACGCAGTATTTT. Full variable domain (rest looked up from reference TRBV7-8 and TRBJ2-3): GAGVSQSPRYKVAKRGQDVALRCDPISGHVSLFWYQQALGQGPEFLTYFQNEAQLDKSGLPSDRFFAERPEGSVSTLKIQRTQQEDSAVYLCASSQSGGNTDTQYFGPGTRLTVL.

V gene TRBV18 combines with J gene TRBJ2-5; D might be TRBD2 (5 bases). CDR3 size: 12 residues. Germline-derived CDR1 and CDR2 are KGHSH and LQKENI. Between the trimmed V and J ends, which lost 2 bases and 7 bases, there was a span of 8 bases. CDR3 loop: CASSPEGATQYF. The CDR3, as DNA: TGTGCCAGCTCACCAGAGGGCGCGACCCAGTACTTC. Drawing the rest from reference TRBV18 and TRBJ2-5, the complete variable domain is NAGVMQNPRHLVRRRGQEARLRCSPMKGHSHVYWYRQLPEEGLKFMVYLQKENIIDESGMPKERFSAEFPKEGPSILRIQQVVRGDSAAYFCASSPEGATQYFGPGTRLLVL.

As for this clone: A far larger clone lies a single base away; this is likely a read error. The identical CDR3 is also encoded by other nucleotide sequences in the sample. This chain links TRBV15 with TRBJ2-5; D is unresolved. Per the germline V gene, CDR1 is LNHNV and CDR2 is YYDKDF (reference sequence). With 0 bases removed from V and 5 bases from J, the gap between germline ends came to 4 bases. CDR3 length equals 12 residues. For the CDR3, the DNA is TGTGCCACCAGCAGAGATTTGGAGACCCAGTACTTC. It yields the protein CATSRDLETQYF.

As for this clone: A single base is all that separates this from a far larger clone, so a read error is likely. The CDR3 ends on some other residue instead of the conserved phenylalanine or tryptophan, so this is likely a read error. The chain links TRBV25-1 to TRBJ1-5, with D tentatively TRBD1 (5 bases). In germline, CDR1 is MGHDK, CDR2 SYGVNS. CDR3 length equals 15 residues. Deletions cut 5 bases from V and 4 bases from J, with 15 bases between. In DNA, the CDR3 is TGTGCCAGCAGTCAGTCCGGGGCTCTAAATCAGCCCCAGCATCTT. Amino acid sequence: CASSQSGALNQPQHL.